The 32 T cell receptor beta chains given below trace back to one sample, sequenced in a study of shared clonotypes between healthy human individuals (dated by TCRdb to the early 2020s). The protocol used for the library was the immunoSEQ multiplex PCR assay. Entries here come from immuneACCESS through TCRdb and include only in-frame sequences with V and J called. Some clones fail to appear in such tables; in the studies checked, an unresolved V gene covers under half of the shortfall, and the cause of the remainder is unknown. In this sample the table shows a few million clones, 85% to 95% of which occur a single time. Around 0.38% of the sample rests with the top ten. The sample consisted of naive CD4+ T cells from PBMCs. What this sample's cell subset or site label stands for: CD45RA+ positively selected. All receptors derive from a man aged 18-30 years in good health. Some clones in this sample may be carry-over from other donors' samples.

The V call is TRBV28, the J call TRBJ2-1; 10 nucleotides align to TRBD2. Germline CDR1 MDHEN, CDR2 SYDVKM. There are 20 residues in the CDR3. After removal of 1 base from V and 9 bases from J, the junction contained 21 bases not matched to a gene. Here the CDR3 reads CASSLFSGPAGGLGTGEQFF. The CDR3 nucleotides are TGTGCCAGCAGTTTATTTTCAGGTCCAGCGGGAGGGCTCGGGACGGGTGAGCAGTTCTTC.

This rearrangement joins TRBV5-6 to TRBJ2-7; tentatively, D is TRBD2 (5 bases). The CDR3 is 13 amino acids. Trimming stripped 4 bases from V and 3 bases from J, with 11 bases between. Germline lookup yields CDR1 SGHDT and CDR2 YYEEEE. The CDR3 sequence: CASSRTSFYEQYF. The CDR3, as DNA: TGTGCCAGCAGCCGTACTAGTTTCTACGAGCAGTACTTC.

This clone is a singleton in its sample. This chain connects TRBV30 to TRBJ2-1; D call uncertain. The germline V gene has CDR1 GTSNPN and CDR2 SVGIG (reference sequence). The V end was cut by 4 bases, the J end by 4 bases, with 14 bases between. The CDR3 is 14 amino acids. CDR3 protein: CAWTTAPPYNEQFF. The CDR3, as DNA: TGTGCCTGGACGACGGCCCCTCCTTACAATGAGCAGTTCTTC.

The rearrangement joins TRBV5-1 to TRBJ2-5; D gene ambiguous. CDR1 is SGHRS and CDR2 is YFSETQ in the germline V gene. This CDR3 is built from 13 residues. Trimming removed 7 bases at V and 4 bases at J, with 14 bases between. CDR3 sequence reads: CASDPAVRETQYF. The CDR3, as DNA: TGCGCCAGCGACCCGGCGGTACGAGAGACCCAGTACTTC.

V gene TRBV19 combines with J gene TRBJ1-5; possibly TRBD1 for D (5 bases). The germline gives CDR1 LNHDA, CDR2 SQIVND (reference sequence). V was shortened by 5 bases and J by 2 bases, with 10 bases between the two germline ends. The CDR3 covers 14 residues. CDR3 in amino acids: CASSAGFGNQPQHF. For the CDR3, the DNA is TGTGCCAGTAGTGCAGGGTTCGGCAATCAGCCCCAGCATTTT.

This chain joins TRBV7-9 and TRBJ2-7; TRBD1 agrees at 8 bases. With 4 bases clipped from V and 6 bases from J, the junction kept 5 bases outside the gene matches. Germline CDR1 SEHNR, CDR2 FQNEAQ (reference sequence). The CDR3 is made up of 13 amino acids. The CDR3 DNA reads as TGTGCCAGCAGCTATGGACAGGGCAGCGAGCAGTACTTC. It codes for CASSYGQGSEQYF.

V usage is TRBV6-5 and J usage is TRBJ1-2; D is unclear. Trimming shortened V by 5 bases and J by 4 bases, and 11 bases separated the two germline ends. This CDR3 has 13 amino acids. Germline CDR1 reads MNHEY; CDR2 reads SVGAGI. CDR3 loop: CASSTVGGYGYTF. In DNA, the CDR3 is TGTGCCAGCAGTACGGTGGGAGGCTATGGCTACACCTTC.

In DNA form, the CDR3 reads TGTGCCAGCCTCACGGACAGGGGGAGTCAGCAGTACTTC. Translation gives CASLTDRGSQQYF. The chain uses TRBV2 and TRBJ2-7; 10 nucleotides match TRBD1. CDR3 size: 13 residues. V was pared by 8 bases and J by 8 bases, with 9 bases of the junction left unmatched. The germline CDR1 and CDR2 sequences are SNHLY and FYNNEI.

Remarks on this clone: Other DNA sequences in this sample translate to the same CDR3. This chain links TRBV7-8 with TRBJ2-3; TRBD2 matches at 10 bases. Trimming removed 3 bases from V and 3 bases from J; junction bases left unmatched: 0. CDR3 length equals 14 residues. Germline CDR1 SGHVS, CDR2 FQNEAQ. Here the CDR3 reads CASSLTSGTDTQYF. The CDR3 coding sequence is TGTGCCAGCAGCTTGACTAGCGGGACAGATACGCAGTATTTT.

V gene TRBV27 combines with J gene TRBJ1-4; 7 bases agree with TRBD1. The trim removed 5 bases at V and 6 bases at J, leaving 9 bases unmatched. CDR3 length: 15 amino acids. Germline values: CDR1 MNHEY, CDR2 SMNVEV (reference sequence). CDR3 coding DNA: TGTGCCAGCAGTGCCGGGACAGCGGTCGATGAAAAACTGTTTTTT. Its protein is CASSAGTAVDEKLFF.

The V gene is TRBV19, the J gene TRBJ1-4; D gene ambiguous. V lost 3 bases to trimming and J lost 0 bases, with 8 bases between them. The length of the CDR3 is 15 residues. Germline V gene lookup returns CDR1 LNHDA and CDR2 SQIVND (reference sequence). The chain's CDR3 is CASSMRPATNEKLFF. The CDR3 DNA sequence: TGTGCCAGTAGTATGCGTCCTGCAACTAATGAAAAACTGTTTTTT.

As for this clone: Other DNA sequences in the same sample also yield this CDR3. The rearrangement links TRBV5-6 to TRBJ2-7; D unresolved. Germline V lookup: CDR1 SGHDT, CDR2 YYEEEE. The V end lost 1 base, the J end lost 1 base, and 3 bases lay between the germline ends. CDR3 length: 12 amino acids. The CDR3 region is CASSLRSYEQYF. CDR3 coding DNA: TGTGCCAGCAGCTTGCGGTCCTACGAGCAGTACTTC.

As regards this clone: Other DNA sequences in the same sample also yield this CDR3. The chain uses TRBV18 and TRBJ2-5; D is perhaps TRBD1 (6 bases). V shed 4 bases and J shed 2 bases, with 8 bases lying between them. The CDR3 covers 13 residues. Germline V CDR1 and CDR2: KGHSH, LQKENI. CDR3 DNA: TGTGCCAGCTCACTGGGACAACAAGAGACCCAGTACTTC. As protein: CASSLGQQETQYF.

This chain links TRBV7-3 with TRBJ1-1; D ambiguous. The CDR3 spans 15 residues. Trimming left V 5 bases short and J 1 base short, with 14 bases between. Germline values: CDR1 SGHTA, CDR2 FQGTGA. This chain's CDR3 is CASSTQGLSNTEAFF. CDR3 in DNA: TGTGCCAGCAGCACTCAAGGACTCTCGAACACTGAAGCTTTCTTT.

This chain connects TRBV7-9 to TRBJ2-2; D might be TRBD2 (5 bases). Germline CDR1 SEHNR, CDR2 FQNEAQ (reference sequence). CDR3 length equals 16 residues. V lost 5 bases to trimming and J lost 3 bases, with 16 bases between them. The CDR3 DNA reads TGTGCCAGCAGCATAAGGGCCGGAGCGGACACCGGGGAGCTGTTTTTT. Translation gives CASSIRAGADTGELFF.

The chain carries TRBV27 and TRBJ1-4; D is ambiguous. CDR3 length: 15 residues. V lost 4 bases and J 5 bases, leaving 14 bases between the germline ends. The germline gives CDR1 MNHEY, CDR2 SMNVEV (reference sequence). The CDR3 DNA reads as TGTGCCAGCAGTTCGTGGGAGTGGAGAAATGAAAAACTGTTTTTT. It encodes CASSSWEWRNEKLFF.

The chain employs TRBV7-2 and TRBJ2-3; tentatively, D is TRBD2 (6 bases). The V gene lost 5 bases and the J gene lost 2 bases, with 14 bases spanning the gap. Germline V gene sequence: CDR1 SGHTA, CDR2 FQGNSA. This CDR3 region has 15 residues. CDR3 sequence reads: CASSGRAGSTDTQYF. CDR3 nucleotide sequence: TGTGCCAGCAGCGGGCGGGCGGGATCCACAGATACGCAGTATTTT. The full variable domain, completed using reference TRBV7-2 and TRBJ2-3, is GAGVSQSPSNKVTEKGKDVELRCDPISGHTALYWYRQSLGQGLEFLIYFQGNSAPDKSGLPSDRFSAERTGGSVSTLTIQRTQQEDSAVYLCASSGRAGSTDTQYFGPGTRLTVL.

This chain connects TRBV28 to TRBJ2-7; the D is unclear. CDR3 length: 14 amino acids. V shed 1 base and J shed 6 bases, with 13 bases lying between them. Per the germline V gene, CDR1 is MDHEN and CDR2 is SYDVKM. The CDR3 is CASSLYSPRSEQYF. The CDR3 nucleotides are TGTGCCAGCAGTTTATATTCCCCACGGAGCGAGCAGTACTTC.

The rearrangement links TRBV27 to TRBJ2-5; TRBD2 matches at 12 bases. CDR1 is MNHEY, CDR2 SMNVEV, per germline (reference sequence). The CDR3 totals 16 residues. With 5 bases clipped from V and 5 bases from J, the junction kept 9 bases outside the gene matches. CDR3 DNA sequence: TGTGCCAGCAGTCCCCCCCGACTAGCGGGAGAGGAGACCCAGTACTTC. Translated, it gives CASSPPRLAGEETQYF.

This chain uses TRBV28 with TRBJ1-1; 8 bases line up with TRBD1. The CDR3 contains 14 residues. Germline CDR1 MDHEN, CDR2 SYDVKM. The V gene end was trimmed by 6 bases and the J gene end by 3 bases; junction bases not matched to a gene: 6. In DNA, the CDR3 is TGTGCCAGCAGGCTCAGACAGGGGTACACTGAAGCTTTCTTT. Its protein product is CASRLRQGYTEAFF.

The chain carries TRBV11-1 and TRBJ2-1, with a possible D match to TRBD1 (6 bases). Per germline, CDR1 SGHAT and CDR2 FQDESV (reference sequence). The CDR3 runs 13 residues. Trimming shortened V by 1 base and J by 10 bases, and 11 bases separated the two germline ends. For the CDR3, the DNA is TGTGCCAGCAGCTTAGAAGGGGGTGCGGAGCAGTTCTTC. Its protein is CASSLEGGAEQFF.

The V gene is TRBV5-1, the J gene TRBJ2-7, with 10 bases identical to TRBD1. Germline CDR1 reads SGHRS; CDR2 reads YFSETQ. The trim removed 3 bases at V and 6 bases at J, leaving 9 bases unmatched. The CDR3 is 15 amino acids. This chain's CDR3 is CASSSGTGERGEQYF. In DNA, the CDR3 is TGCGCCAGCAGCTCGGGGACAGGGGAGAGGGGCGAGCAGTACTTC.

This clone was observed once. The chain employs TRBV5-5 and TRBJ2-5; the D call may be TRBD1 or TRBD2 (5 bases each). CDR1 is SGHKS, CDR2 YYEKEE, per germline (reference sequence). There are 14 residues in the CDR3. Trimming removed 9 bases from V and 5 bases from J, with 20 bases in between. Written as DNA, the CDR3 is TGTGCCACCGATCGAGGGGCGTCACCGGAGACCCAGTACTTC. This encodes CATDRGASPETQYF.

The V call is TRBV6-4, the J call TRBJ2-2; 9 bases are shared with TRBD2. The CDR3 runs 15 residues. In germline, CDR1 is MRHNA, CDR2 SNTAGT. The J segment lost 1 base and the V segment lost 7 bases, leaving 4 bases of the junction unmatched. DNA for the CDR3: TGTGCCAGCACCCAACTAGCGGGGAACACCGGGGAGCTGTTTTTT. Translating gives CASTQLAGNTGELFF.

V and J are TRBV5-1 and TRBJ2-2; D gene ambiguous. CDR3 length: 14 amino acids. Trimming took 0 bases from V and 3 from J, leaving 6 bases between them. Germline CDR1 is SGHRS and CDR2 is YFSETQ. In DNA, the CDR3 is TGCGCCAGCAGCTTGGGATCGTACACCGGGGAGCTGTTTTTT. Its protein product is CASSLGSYTGELFF.

This CDR3 reads CASSEQGRPQHF. The CDR3 coding sequence is TGTGCCAGCAGTGAGCAAGGGCGGCCCCAGCATTTT. V usage is TRBV2 and J usage is TRBJ1-5; D is uncertain. The CDR3 sequence is 12 residues long. Trimming shortened V by 3 bases and J by 9 bases, and 9 bases separated the two germline ends. CDR1 is SNHLY and CDR2 is FYNNEI in the germline V gene.

This clone was picked up one time. The chain links TRBV6-5 to TRBJ1-1; TRBD1 matches 8 bases. The V gene end was trimmed by 2 bases and the J gene end by 1 base; junction bases not matched to a gene: 3. In germline, CDR1 is MNHEY, CDR2 SVGAGI. The CDR3 is 15 residues long. In nucleotides, the CDR3 is TGTGCCAGCAGTTACCAAGGACAGGGGAACACTGAAGCTTTCTTT. Translation: CASSYQGQGNTEAFF.

The rearrangement links TRBV7-8 to TRBJ1-3; 7 bases fit TRBD1. CDR1 SGHVS and CDR2 FQNEAQ come from the germline V gene. The CDR3 has 14 amino acids. V dropped 5 bases and J dropped 2; count of bases not matched to a gene: 3. CDR3 in amino acids: CASSGQGAGNTIYF. CDR3 DNA: TGTGCCAGCAGCGGGCAGGGGGCTGGAAACACCATATATTTT.

The rearrangement links TRBV7-3 to TRBJ2-7; TRBD2 matches at 10 bases. Losses at the gene ends were 5 bases for V and 5 bases for J; bases not matched to a gene: 9. Germline V gene sequence: CDR1 SGHTA, CDR2 FQGTGA. This CDR3 region has 15 residues. In DNA, the CDR3 is TGTGCCAGCAGCATCCAAGCGGGAGGGCCTAACGAGCAGTACTTC. Amino acids: CASSIQAGGPNEQYF.

The chain recombines TRBV11-2 with TRBJ2-2; D remains ambiguous. Germline V lookup: CDR1 SGHAT, CDR2 FQNNGV. The length of the CDR3 is 15 residues. Between the trimmed V and J ends, which lost 8 bases and 4 bases, there was a span of 17 bases. The CDR3 region is CASASRGGVTGELFF. The CDR3 DNA sequence: TGTGCCAGCGCCTCGCGCGGCGGAGTCACCGGGGAGCTGTTTTTT.

V usage is TRBV2 and J usage is TRBJ2-3; 9 bases match TRBD1. This CDR3 is built from 14 residues. From germline, CDR1 is SNHLY and CDR2 FYNNEI. J lost 5 bases, V lost 7 bases, and 7 bases had no gene match. The chain's CDR3 is CASTKQGAEDTQYF. The CDR3 DNA reads TGTGCCAGCACGAAACAGGGGGCGGAAGATACGCAGTATTTT.

In this sample, this clone turned up once. This sequence joins TRBV7-9 and TRBJ2-1, with 8 bases lining up with TRBD1. The length of the CDR3 is 16 residues. The germline V gene encodes CDR1 SEHNR and CDR2 FQNEAQ (reference sequence). Unmatched junction bases numbered 11, after V lost 3 bases and J lost 7 bases. This CDR3 is CASSFLDQGAGNEQFF. In DNA form, the CDR3 reads TGTGCCAGCAGCTTTCTGGATCAGGGGGCAGGAAATGAGCAGTTCTTC.